This T cell receptor (beta chain) comes out of a study of blood T cell repertoires in COVID-19. Study information: COVID-19 samples collected from the United States, Italy and Spain covered acute and convalescent phases. Nucleic acid was either cDNA or gDNA, and it came from T cells, B-cell-depleted T cells, or PBMCs.

V lost 7 bases to trimming and J lost 4 bases; unmatched junction nucleotides: 9. In germline, CDR1 is SGHTA, CDR2 FQGNSA. CDR3 size: 15 residues. Original processing notes: Amplification of reference gene primers was used by the study to estimate nucleated cell counts. TCRdb keeps only in-frame clones here, not all; method: immunoSEQ multiplex PCR. V and J calls and clone size are as listed in that table; D and trimming were resolved from the DNA. The table has about 110,000 clones, over 75% seen once. The TCR sequence derives from a woman aged 50 to 60 with acute or convalescent COVID-19. The V gene is TRBV7-2, the J gene TRBJ1-2; 10 nucleotides line up with TRBD1. The sequenced material came from peripheral blood. CDR3: CASTGQGVSLYGYTF. In DNA form, the CDR3 reads TGTGCCAGCACAGGACAGGGGGTGAGTCTCTATGGCTACACCTTC.